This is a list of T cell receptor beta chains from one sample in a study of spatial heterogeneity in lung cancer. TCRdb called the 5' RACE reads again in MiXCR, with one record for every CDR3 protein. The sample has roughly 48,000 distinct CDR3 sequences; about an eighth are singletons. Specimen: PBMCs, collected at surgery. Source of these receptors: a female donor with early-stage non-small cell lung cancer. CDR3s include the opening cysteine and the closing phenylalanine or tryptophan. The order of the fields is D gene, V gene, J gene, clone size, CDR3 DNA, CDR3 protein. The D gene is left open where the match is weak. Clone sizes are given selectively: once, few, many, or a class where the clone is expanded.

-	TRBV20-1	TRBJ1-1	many	TGCAGTGCTGTAAGTTGGGAGTCAGCTTTCTTT	CSAVSWESAFF
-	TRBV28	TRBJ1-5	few	TGTGCCGGCGCGAGGGAAGTCGATCAGCCCCAGCATTTT	CAGAREVDQPQHF
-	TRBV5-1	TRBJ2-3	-	TGCGCCAGCAGTCCGACAGGCACAGATACGCAGTATTTT	CASSPTGTDTQYF
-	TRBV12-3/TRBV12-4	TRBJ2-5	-	TGTGCCAGCCGTTCTTCTGGGGTCCCCCAAGAGACCCAGTACTTC	CASRSSGVPQETQYF
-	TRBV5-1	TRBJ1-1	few	TGCGCCAGCAGCTGGGGGACTGCACTACTGAACACTGAAGCTTTCTTT	CASSWGTALLNTEAFF
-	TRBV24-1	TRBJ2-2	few	TGTGCCACCAGTGACAGGTGGACGAACCCGAACACCGGGGAGCTGTTTTTT	CATSDRWTNPNTGELFF
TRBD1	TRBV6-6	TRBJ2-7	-	TGTGCCAGCACCGGGACAGACTCCTACGAGCAGTACTTC	CASTGTDSYEQYF
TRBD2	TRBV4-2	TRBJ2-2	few	TGTGCCAGCAGCCAAGATCTGGTCGGGGGGGCCCTGGCCGGGGAGCTGTTTTTT	CASSQDLVGGALAGELFF
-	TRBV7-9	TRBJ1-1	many	TGTGCCAGCAGCTTGAGTAGGAGCACTGAAGCTTTCTTT	CASSLSRSTEAFF
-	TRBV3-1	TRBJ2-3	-	TGTGCCAGCAGCCATGGGGGAAGCACAGATACGCAGTATTTT	CASSHGGSTDTQYF
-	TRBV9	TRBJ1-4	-	TGTGCCAGCAGCACCCGGACACCAGGAACTAATGAAAAACTGTTTTTT	CASSTRTPGTNEKLFF
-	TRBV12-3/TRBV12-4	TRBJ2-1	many	TGTGCCAGCAGTGGTGGACTTTCCTCCTACAATGAGCAGTTCTTC	CASSGGLSSYNEQFF
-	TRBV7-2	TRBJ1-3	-	TGTGCCAGCAGCTTAGGGGTTTCTGGAAACACCATATATTTT	CASSLGVSGNTIYF
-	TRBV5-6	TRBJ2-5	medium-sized	TGTGCCAGCAGCTTGTTCTTTTTGCAGGGACGAGAGACCCAGTACTTC	CASSLFFLQGRETQYF
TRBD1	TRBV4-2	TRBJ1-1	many	TGTGCCAGCAGCATATACAGGGGATCACACACTGAAGCTTTCTTT	CASSIYRGSHTEAFF
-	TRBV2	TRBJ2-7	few	TGTGCCAGCAGCCCCGACAGGCCGCCCTACGAGCAGTACTTC	CASSPDRPPYEQYF
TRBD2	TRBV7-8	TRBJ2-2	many	TGTGCCAGCAGCAGGCGGGAGGTGGCCGGGGAGCTGTTTTTT	CASSRREVAGELFF